These 30 T cell receptor beta chains were all obtained from the same sample, sequenced in a study of blood T cell repertoires in COVID-19. Assay used: immunoSEQ multiplex PCR; TCRdb lists only in-frame clones, some missing. In the table there are roughly 240,000 clones, 70% to 90% of which are singletons. Material for sequencing was peripheral blood. All receptors derive from a man in his fifties or sixties with COVID-19, enrolled during active disease.

This sequence joins TRBV28 and TRBJ2-7; TRBD2 might be the D (6 bases). The CDR3 length is 12 residues. V lost 6 bases and J lost 3, with 9 bases in between. The germline CDR1 and CDR2 sequences are MDHEN and SYDVKM. CDR3 protein: CASRLGGYEQYF. For the CDR3, the DNA is TGTGCCAGCAGACTGGGGGGCTACGAGCAGTACTTC.

This chain joins TRBV5-1 and TRBJ2-2; tentative D call: TRBD1 (7 bases). CDR3 length: 15 residues. Deletions cut 2 bases from V and 5 bases from J, with 13 bases between. CDR1 is SGHRS, CDR2 YFSETQ, per germline. The CDR3 reads CASSFDRAGTGELFF. The CDR3 DNA sequence: TGCGCCAGCAGCTTCGACAGGGCGGGGACCGGGGAGCTGTTTTTT.

The rearrangement links TRBV6-1 to TRBJ1-2; 7 positions match TRBD1. Germline V gene lookup returns CDR1 MNHNS and CDR2 SASEGT. V gave up 2 bases and J gave up 4 bases; unmatched junction bases: 4. This CDR3 has 14 residues. The DNA of the CDR3 is TGTGCCAGCAGTGAACGCTCAGGGGGCTATGGCTACACCTTC. It is translated as CASSERSGGYGYTF.

The V call is TRBV5-1, the J call TRBJ2-1; 13 positions agree with TRBD2. Trimming took 2 bases from V and 9 from J; bases not matched to a gene: 2. From germline, CDR1 is SGHRS and CDR2 YFSETQ. This CDR3 has 14 amino acids. Written as DNA, the CDR3 is TGCGCCAGCAGCTTCGGGACTAGCGGGGTTGAGCAGTTCTTC. Protein sequence: CASSFGTSGVEQFF.

The rearrangement links TRBV28 to TRBJ1-2; D is uncertain. The V end lost 5 bases, the J end lost 8 bases, and 18 bases lay between the germline ends. Germline-derived CDR1 and CDR2 are MDHEN and SYDVKM. This CDR3 is 14 amino acids long. In nucleotides, the CDR3 is TGTGCCAGCAGTCCACCGGGTGACTGGAGAGGCTACACCTTC. Protein product: CASSPPGDWRGYTF.

CDR3 residues: CASSGTGFYGYTF. CDR3 in DNA: TGTGCCAGCAGCGGAACAGGCTTCTATGGCTACACCTTC. The V call is TRBV13, the J call TRBJ1-2, with D possibly matching TRBD1 (5 bases). The germline CDR1 and CDR2 sequences are PRHDT and FYEKMQ (reference sequence). The length of the CDR3 is 13 residues. V lost 5 bases to trimming and J lost 4 bases, with 11 bases between them.

The chain has TRBV11-2 and TRBJ1-3; D is undetermined. The germline gives CDR1 SGHAT, CDR2 FQNNGV. The V gene lost 1 base and the J gene lost 1 base, with 8 bases spanning the gap. CDR3 length equals 15 residues. This CDR3 is CASSLVGSSGNTIYF. The CDR3 bases are TGTGCCAGCAGCTTAGTGGGCAGTTCTGGAAACACCATATATTTT.

V usage is TRBV29-1 and J usage is TRBJ2-2; 9 bases match TRBD1. Germline V CDR1 and CDR2: SQVTM, ANQGSEA. This CDR3 region has 16 residues. V dropped 3 bases and J dropped 6; count of bases not matched to a gene: 11. DNA of the CDR3: TGCAGCGTTGATCAGGGGACAGGGATCAACGCCGGGGAGCTGTTTTTT. Translating gives CSVDQGTGINAGELFF.

This sequence joins TRBV30 and TRBJ1-2, with D perhaps TRBD1 (6 bases). The germline CDR1 and CDR2 sequences are GTSNPN and SVGIG (reference sequence). V lost 4 bases and J 1 base, leaving 7 bases between the germline ends. The CDR3 consists of 12 residues. CDR3 residues: CAWTGVNYGYTF. The CDR3 coding sequence is TGTGCCTGGACAGGGGTTAACTATGGCTACACCTTC.

The CDR3 protein is CASSLTLTDSPNYGYTF. CDR3 coding DNA: TGTGCCAGCAGCTTAACCCTCACCGACAGTCCTAACTATGGCTACACCTTC. The genes are TRBV5-5 and TRBJ1-2; possibly TRBD1 for D (5 bases). The CDR3 has 17 amino acids. The V end lost 2 bases, the J end lost 0 bases, and 17 bases lay between the germline ends. Germline V lookup: CDR1 SGHKS, CDR2 YYEKEE (reference sequence).

This clone was observed a few times. This chain uses TRBV6-2 or TRBV6-3 with TRBJ1-5; no firm D call. This CDR3 region has 15 residues. Trimming stripped 2 bases from V and 4 bases from J, with 12 bases between. Germline CDR1 is MNHEY and CDR2 is SVGEGT. CDR3 region: CASSYGGNRNQPQHF. CDR3 nucleotide sequence: TGTGCCAGCAGTTACGGCGGGAATCGAAATCAGCCCCAGCATTTT.

This clone has a count of ten or more. The chain is built from TRBV30 and TRBJ1-6, with D hard to call. The CDR3 covers 15 residues. The V and J ends lost 1 base and 3 bases respectively, with 10 bases between them. The germline V gene has CDR1 GTSNPN and CDR2 SVGIG (reference sequence). CDR3 nucleotide sequence: TGTGCCTGGAGTGGAAGAGCCTTCTATAATTCACCCCTCCACTTT. It yields the protein CAWSGRAFYNSPLHF.

This chain uses TRBV9 with TRBJ2-2; D ambiguous. Germline V lookup: CDR1 SGDLS, CDR2 YYNGEE. The CDR3 length is 13 residues. With 3 bases removed from V and 4 bases from J, the gap between germline ends came to 7 bases. CDR3 in DNA: TGTGCCAGCAGCGCTCTACCCACCGGGGAGCTGTTTTTT. Amino acid sequence: CASSALPTGELFF. Combining the CDR3 with reference TRBV9 and TRBJ2-2 gives the whole variable domain DSGVTQTPKHLITATGQRVTLRCSPRSGDLSVYWYQQSLDQGLQFLIQYYNGEERAKGNILERFSAQQFPDLHSELNLSSLELGDSALYFCASSALPTGELFFGEGSRLTVL.

This chain uses TRBV12-3 or TRBV12-4 with TRBJ1-5; a possible D gene is TRBD1 (6 bases). V dropped 5 bases and J dropped 7 bases, with 12 bases sitting between them. This CDR3 has 13 residues. CDR3 nucleotide sequence: TGTGCCAGCAGTGGGGACAACGGACAGCCCCAGCATTTT. Its protein is CASSGDNGQPQHF.

The V and J genes are TRBV14 and TRBJ1-6; TRBD1 is a possible D gene (6 bases). The CDR3 is 15 amino acids. Germline CDR1 reads SGHDN; CDR2 reads FVKESK. V lost 5 bases to trimming and J lost 7 bases, with 15 bases between them. The CDR3 sequence: CASSGLQGRNSPLHF. The DNA of the CDR3 is TGTGCCAGCAGCGGTCTACAGGGTCGGAATTCACCCCTCCACTTT.

The chain recombines TRBV2 with TRBJ2-5, with 7 bases matching TRBD1. The length of the CDR3 is 14 residues. The V segment lost 5 bases and the J segment 4 bases; nucleotides outside the gene matches: 7. From germline, CDR1 is SNHLY and CDR2 FYNNEI. The CDR3, as DNA: TGTGCCAGCAGTATTACAGGGGTGGTAGAGACCCAGTACTTC. Protein sequence: CASSITGVVETQYF.

The J gene is TRBJ2-3, the V gene TRBV7-2; 10 positions match TRBD1. With 6 bases clipped from V and 3 bases from J, the junction kept 9 bases outside the gene matches. Looked up from germline, CDR1 is SGHTA and CDR2 is FQGNSA. CDR3 length equals 16 residues. The CDR3 nucleotides read TGTGCCAGCAGTCTAACCCGGGACAGGGGTACAGATACGCAGTATTTT. Translating it yields CASSLTRDRGTDTQYF.

The rearrangement uses TRBV24-1 and TRBJ2-3; a possible D gene is TRBD2 (6 bases). Germline-derived CDR1 and CDR2 are KGHDR and SFDVKD. The V end lost 4 bases, the J end lost 4 bases, and 23 bases lay between the germline ends. CDR3 length: 18 amino acids. The CDR3 here is CATSDHLVGRGFPDTQYF. The CDR3 DNA sequence: TGTGCCACCAGTGACCATCTAGTGGGACGGGGGTTTCCAGATACGCAGTATTTT.

V gene TRBV2 combines with J gene TRBJ2-2, with 8 bases fitting TRBD1. Germline CDR1 and CDR2: SNHLY and FYNNEI. Losses at the gene ends were 7 bases for V and 7 bases for J; bases not matched to a gene: 8. This CDR3 is 14 amino acids long. For the CDR3, the DNA is TGTGCCAGCACCCCGGACAGGGCCAGCGGGGAGCTGTTTTTT. Translated: CASTPDRASGELFF.

This chain joins TRBV11-2 and TRBJ1-3; no definite D call. The CDR3 consists of 15 residues. Germline CDR1 is SGHAT and CDR2 is FQNNGV. Trimming took 3 bases from V and 4 from J, leaving 13 bases between them. CDR3 in DNA: TGTGCCAGCAGCTTTCCCGGAGGGCCGGGAAACACCATATATTTT. It specifies CASSFPGGPGNTIYF. Full variable domain (outside the CDR3, taken from reference TRBV11-2 and TRBJ1-3): EAGVAQSPRYKIIEKRQSVAFWCNPISGHATLYWYQQILGQGPKLLIQFQNNGVVDDSQLPKDRFSAERLKGVDSTLKIQPAKLEDSAVYLCASSFPGGPGNTIYFGEGSWLTVV.

The chain couples TRBV9 to TRBJ2-3; 8 nucleotides agree with TRBD2. The CDR3 consists of 14 residues. Germline-derived CDR1 and CDR2 are SGDLS and YYNGEE. Trimming took 2 bases from V and 7 from J; bases not matched to a gene: 6. The CDR3 coding sequence is TGTGCCAGCAGCGTTCAGGGTAGCGGGAATACGCAGTATTTT. The encoded protein is CASSVQGSGNTQYF.

V gene TRBV9 combines with J gene TRBJ2-1; a possible D gene is TRBD2 (5 bases). Trimming shortened V by 4 bases and J by 12 bases, and 14 bases separated the two germline ends. The CDR3 sequence is 12 residues long. Germline V gene data show CDR1 as SGDLS and CDR2 as YYNGEE. CDR3 in DNA: TGTGCCAGCAGCCAAACGGGGTGGGCGCAGTTCTTC. It encodes CASSQTGWAQFF. Full variable domain (remainder filled in from reference TRBV9 and TRBJ2-1): DSGVTQTPKHLITATGQRVTLRCSPRSGDLSVYWYQQSLDQGLQFLIQYYNGEERAKGNILERFSAQQFPDLHSELNLSSLELGDSALYFCASSQTGWAQFFGPGTRLTVL.

This chain uses TRBV19 with TRBJ2-3; maybe TRBD1 (6 bases). The CDR3 is made up of 15 amino acids. Germline assignment: CDR1 LNHDA and CDR2 SQIVND (reference sequence). V was pared by 5 bases and J by 0 bases, with 12 bases between. In nucleotides, the CDR3 is TGTGCCAGTAGTGGCAGGGGTGTTAGCACAGATACGCAGTATTTT. Protein product: CASSGRGVSTDTQYF.

The DNA for the CDR3 is TGTGCCAGCAGCCAAATGGCCTCCTACGAGCAGTACTTC. Translating it yields CASSQMASYEQYF. The chain is built from TRBV3-1 (or the pseudogene TRBV3-2) and TRBJ2-7; unclear D gene. This CDR3 has 13 residues. The V end lost 2 bases, the J end lost 0 bases, and 5 bases lay between the germline ends. CDR1 and CDR2 from the germline V gene are LGHDT and YNNKEL (reference sequence).

CDR3 DNA: TGTGCCAGCAGCCATAGTGAGGGGGCTTGGCAGCCACAGTACTTC. Residues: CASSHSEGAWQPQYF. V and J are TRBV14 and TRBJ2-7; 7 bases align to TRBD1. Trimming cost V 3 bases and J 10 bases; bases outside gene matches: 15. CDR3 length equals 15 residues. Germline CDR1 is SGHDN and CDR2 is FVKESK.

This clone was recorded once. The V call is TRBV18, the J call TRBJ1-5, with 7 bases lining up with TRBD1. The CDR3 sequence is 13 residues long. Losses at the gene ends were 6 bases for V and 6 bases for J; bases not matched to a gene: 5. The germline V gene encodes CDR1 KGHSH and CDR2 LQKENI. The CDR3 DNA reads as TGTGCCAGCTCGACAGGGCTTTTTCAGCCCCAGCATTTT. It encodes CASSTGLFQPQHF.

The chain couples TRBV2 to TRBJ1-2; TRBD1 is a possible D gene (5 bases). This CDR3 has 11 amino acids. The V and J ends lost 10 bases and 5 bases respectively, with 11 bases between them. Germline CDR1 and CDR2: SNHLY and FYNNEI. The DNA of the CDR3 is TGTGCCACTACTGGGGGGTATGGCTACACCTTC. This encodes CATTGGYGYTF.

The V gene is TRBV19, the J gene TRBJ1-6; 9 positions match TRBD1. The V gene end was trimmed by 3 bases and the J gene end by 7 bases; junction bases not matched to a gene: 1. This CDR3 is built from 14 residues. Germline loops: CDR1 LNHDA, CDR2 SQIVND (reference sequence). CDR3: CASSMTGGNSPLHF. In DNA form, the CDR3 reads TGTGCCAGTAGTATGACAGGGGGAAATTCACCCCTCCACTTT.

The chain joins TRBV6-5 to TRBJ2-1; 15 positions agree with TRBD2. J gave up 8 bases and V 2 bases, and 4 bases lay outside the gene matches. The CDR3 extends over 16 amino acids. Looked up from germline, CDR1 is MNHEY and CDR2 is SVGAGI. CDR3 protein: CASSYRTSGGADEQFF. DNA for the CDR3: TGTGCCAGCAGTTACCGGACTAGCGGGGGGGCCGATGAGCAGTTCTTC.

This clone was detected a few times. The chain uses TRBV6-6 and TRBJ2-1, with 8 bases fitting TRBD1. Germline CDR1 is MNHNY and CDR2 is SVGAGI (reference sequence). The CDR3 has 13 amino acids. Trimming at V came to 8 bases and at J to 8 bases, leaving 8 bases not matched to a gene. The CDR3 spells CASDRGRGYEQFF. The CDR3 DNA reads TGTGCCAGCGACAGGGGAAGGGGGTATGAGCAGTTCTTC.